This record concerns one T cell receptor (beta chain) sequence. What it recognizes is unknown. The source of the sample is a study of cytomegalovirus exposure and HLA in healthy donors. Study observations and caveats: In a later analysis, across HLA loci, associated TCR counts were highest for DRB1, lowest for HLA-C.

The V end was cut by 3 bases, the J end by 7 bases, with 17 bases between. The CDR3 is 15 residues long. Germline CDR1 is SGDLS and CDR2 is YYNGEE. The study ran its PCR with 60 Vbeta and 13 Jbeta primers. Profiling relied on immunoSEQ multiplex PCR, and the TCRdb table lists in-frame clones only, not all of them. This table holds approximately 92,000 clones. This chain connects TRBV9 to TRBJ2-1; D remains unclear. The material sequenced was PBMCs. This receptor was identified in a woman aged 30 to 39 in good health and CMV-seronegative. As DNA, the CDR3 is TGTGCCAGCAGCGCCGGGTTTAATAAGAGGAATGAGCAGTTCTTC. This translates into CASSAGFNKRNEQFF.